The text below deals with one T cell receptor beta chain. Its specificity is not known. This record comes from a study of regulatory T cells in long-lasting Graves disease. Notes on the study in general: New patients shared fewer public clonotypes (roughly 910) than persistent patients did (fewer than 3,000).

The V gene's germline CDR1 is ENHRY and CDR2 SYGVKD. The CDR3 runs 16 residues. Trimming took off 5 bases at V and 0 bases at J, with 11 bases between the two ends. Time point meaning: newly diagnosed GD, antithyroid drugs for less than 3 months. The TCR library was made from RNA extracted from PBMCs. CDR3-region Arm-PCR and iRepertoire HTBI primers produced the TCR beta libraries. TCRdb re-called the multiplex PCR reads with MiXCR, one entry per CDR3 protein. Among about 440,000 distinct CDR3 sequences listed, over 15% were seen once. These same records also appear under a second study, on T cells in Graves' hyperthyroidism and ophthalmopathy.

The source material was peripheral blood mononuclear cells (PBMCs), sampled at new diagnosis, from a patient treated with antithyroid drugs. The chain carries TRBV10-3 and TRBJ2-6, with TRBD1 as a possible D gene (5 bases). This clonotype originated in a woman aged 25 to 45 with Graves disease. CDR3 region: CAISPGLGSGANVLTF. DNA of the CDR3: TGTGCCATCAGTCCAGGGTTAGGCTCTGGGGCCAACGTCCTGACTTTC.